These T cell receptor beta chains were read from a single sample in a study of blood T cell repertoires in COVID-19. Here immunoSEQ multiplex PCR was the method, and the copy in TCRdb shows in-frame clones only, minus some. The sample records around 320,000 clones, approximately 88% being singletons. The sequencing input was peripheral blood. The receptors here all came from a woman in her twenties or thirties who had recovered from COVID-19. Both conserved end residues are part of each CDR3. A D gene is named only where the DNA matches it firmly. Size is omitted from some rows. Given values are once, few, many or a class for expanded clones.

j_gene	abundance	d_gene	v_gene	CDR3nt	CDR3aa
TRBJ1-6	-	TRBD1	TRBV10-3	TGTGCCATCAGTGAGTCAGGACCGGGACAGGGGAATTCACCCCTCCACTTT	CAISESGPGQGNSPLHF
TRBJ1-5	-	-	TRBV28	TGTGCCAGCAGTTCGGGGACACGGAATCAGCCCCAGCATTTT	CASSSGTRNQPQHF
TRBJ2-7	-	TRBD1	TRBV6-5	TGTGCCAGCAGTTATGAGACAGGGGGTACCTACGAGCAGTACTTC	CASSYETGGTYEQYF
TRBJ2-1	once	TRBD2	TRBV19	TGTGCCAGTAGTCGTAGCGGGGGGGCATACAATGAGCAGTTCTTC	CASSRSGGAYNEQFF
TRBJ1-4	-	TRBD1	TRBV5-1	TGCGCCAGCAGTTATGGGACAGTTATAACTAATGAAAAACTGTTTTTT	CASSYGTVITNEKLFF
TRBJ2-7	-	-	TRBV2	TGTGCCAGCGGTGAAGCGACAACCCCGGACTTC	CASGEATTPDF
TRBJ1-1	-	-	TRBV12-3/TRBV12-4	TGTGCCAGCACCTACGGAGGCACTGAAGCTTTCTTT	CASTYGGTEAFF
TRBJ1-1	-	-	TRBV7-9	TGTGCCAGCAGCTTATTGGCGGGGACCGGGGCTTTCTTT	CASSLLAGTGAFF
TRBJ1-2	-	-	TRBV24-1	TGTGCCACCAGTGAAACATCTAACTATGGCTACACCTTC	CATSETSNYGYTF
TRBJ1-3	-	TRBD1	TRBV10-1	TGCGCCAGCAGGGGCGGACAGGGCCCCGGAAACACCATATATTTT	CASRGGQGPGNTIYF
TRBJ1-2	-	-	TRBV7-9	TGTGCCAGCAGCTACCAAGGGGCCGCTAACTATGGCTACACCTTC	CASSYQGAANYGYTF
TRBJ2-1	-	TRBD1	TRBV5-4	TGTGCCAGCAGCTTAGACCCAGGGGGCCTGGGAGAGCGGTTCTTC	CASSLDPGGLGERFF
TRBJ2-3	once	-	TRBV24-1	TGTGCCACCAGTCCCAGGGACAACACAGATACGCAGTATTTT	CATSPRDNTDTQYF
TRBJ1-4	-	-	TRBV6-5	TGTGCCATCGGCCGGGGAGCCGCAACTAATGAAAAACTGTTTTTT	CAIGRGAATNEKLFF
TRBJ2-5	-	-	TRBV2	TGTGCCAGCAGTGGAGAACAGCAAGAGACCCAGTACTTC	CASSGEQQETQYF
TRBJ2-1	-	TRBD2	TRBV7-3	TGTGCCAGCAGCCCCATGCGCTGGACTAGCGGGGACCAAATCTACAATGAGCAGTTCTTC	CASSPMRWTSGDQIYNEQFF
TRBJ2-7	few	-	TRBV10-2	TGCGCCAGCAGTGCGGGGACTGCGGACTACGAGCAGTACTTC	CASSAGTADYEQYF
TRBJ2-1	few	TRBD1	TRBV7-2	TGTGCCAGCAGCTACCAATCGGGACAGGCCTACAATGAGCAGTTCTTC	CASSYQSGQAYNEQFF
TRBJ1-3	-	-	TRBV3-1/TRBV3-2	TGTGCCAGCAGCCAAGGGGTGAGCAGGCACAATACCCCTCCGTTAACACTCGGAAACACCATATATTTT	CASSQGVSRHNTPPLTLGNTIYF
TRBJ1-6	few	-	TRBV30	TGTGCCTTCATCCGGGAGTGGGTTTATTCACCCCTCCACTTT	CAFIREWVYSPLHF
TRBJ2-7	-	TRBD1	TRBV29-1	TGCAGCGTTGAAACGGGGACAGGGGTCGATTCCTACGAGCAGTACTTC	CSVETGTGVDSYEQYF
TRBJ1-4	-	TRBD1	TRBV7-9	TGTGCCAGCAGCCCCAGGGGGCTCGGGGAAAAACTGTTTTTT	CASSPRGLGEKLFF
TRBJ1-1	-	TRBD1	TRBV4-3	TGCGCCAGCAGGCAGGGGGGACAGGGGGGTACTGAAGCTTTCTTT	CASRQGGQGGTEAFF
TRBJ1-4	-	-	TRBV10-3	TGTGCCATCAGTGAGGGCGGGGGCAACAGTGCAACTAATGAAAAACTGTTTTTT	CAISEGGGNSATNEKLFF
TRBJ2-1	-	TRBD1	TRBV25-1	TGTGCCAGCAGCGAGGACAGGGTATACAATGAGCAGTTCTTC	CASSEDRVYNEQFF
TRBJ2-1	-	-	TRBV19	TGTGCCAGTAGGCACCAGGGAAATGAGCAGTTCTTC	CASRHQGNEQFF
TRBJ1-4	-	-	TRBV9	TGTGCCAGCAGCGTAGCCCCTGGCGGGGGCGGAGAACTGTTTTTT	CASSVAPGGGGELFF
TRBJ1-2	-	-	TRBV5-4	TGTGCCAGCAGCTTAAACGGAGTTCTTTTATATGGCTACACCTTC	CASSLNGVLLYGYTF
TRBJ1-5	-	-	TRBV7-2	TGTGCCAGCAGCTTACCATGGGGGGGGCCCCAGCATTTT	CASSLPWGGPQHF
TRBJ1-2	few	-	TRBV4-1	TGCGCCAGCAGCCCCGACAGGAGATATGGCTACACCTTC	CASSPDRRYGYTF
TRBJ2-1	-	TRBD1	TRBV5-1	TGCGCCAGCAGCTCAACGACGACAGGGACACTCTACAATGAGCAGTTCTTC	CASSSTTTGTLYNEQFF
TRBJ2-7	-	TRBD1	TRBV3-1/TRBV3-2	TGTGCCAGCAGCCACGGGACAGGGTCCTACGAGCAGTACTTC	CASSHGTGSYEQYF
TRBJ1-4	-	-	TRBV25-1	TGTGCCAGCAGCGACAGCGAACCCAATAATGAAAAACTGTTTTTT	CASSDSEPNNEKLFF
TRBJ2-5	-	-	TRBV5-1	TGCGCCAGCAGCCCCTTGGGGGGACGGGAGACCCAGTACTTC	CASSPLGGRETQYF
TRBJ1-1	-	TRBD1	TRBV30	TGTGCCTGTGATAAGCCGGGACAGAGGAGCCCTGAAGCTTTCTTT	CACDKPGQRSPEAFF
TRBJ1-5	-	TRBD1	TRBV28	TGTGCCAGCTACCCGGGACAGGGTCCTCAGCCCCAGCATTTT	CASYPGQGPQPQHF
TRBJ1-2	-	-	TRBV2	TGTGCCAGCCGCCCCGGACAAACAGGGGGCTACACCTTC	CASRPGQTGGYTF
TRBJ2-2	once	TRBD2	TRBV7-2	TGTGCCAGCACGCCGGGCGGGGGGTACGGGGAGCTGTTTTTT	CASTPGGGYGELFF
TRBJ2-3	-	TRBD2	TRBV29-1	TGCAGCGTTGAATGGATGCGGACTAGCGGGGGGGTTGTTAGTACGCAGTATTTT	CSVEWMRTSGGVVSTQYF
TRBJ1-5	few	-	TRBV3-1/TRBV3-2	TGTGCCAGCAGCCGTCAGGGGAACAATCAGCCCCAGCATTTT	CASSRQGNNQPQHF
TRBJ1-4	-	-	TRBV5-1	TGCGCCAGCAGCTTTGTCAGCGGTAATGAAAAACTGTTTTTT	CASSFVSGNEKLFF
TRBJ1-3	-	-	TRBV6-5	TGTGCCAGCGGAGTTGCGGGTGCTGGAAACACCATATATTTT	CASGVAGAGNTIYF
TRBJ2-7	few	-	TRBV5-4	TGTGCCAGCAGCTTCGGGACACTCTCCTACGAGCAGTACTTC	CASSFGTLSYEQYF
TRBJ2-1	-	-	TRBV5-1	TGCGCCAGCAGCTTGGATCTGAGCGTAACAACTGAGCAGTTCTTC	CASSLDLSVTTEQFF